The rows below give T cell receptor beta chains drawn from one sample of a study of CD8 T cells in Susac syndrome. TCRdb re-derived calls from the immunoSEQ multiplex PCR reads in MiXCR, one entry per CDR3 protein. The repertoire consists of a few hundred thousand distinct CDR3 sequences, with roughly nine tenths occurring once and the leading ten covering over 0.065%. Material for sequencing was CD4+ T cells from PBMCs. The receptor source for this set is a human donor with multiple sclerosis. Both conserved end residues are part of each CDR3. A D gene is named only where the DNA matches it firmly.

v_call: TRBV18; d_call: TRBD1; j_call: TRBJ1-1; cdr3_aa: CASSPVGTGPGTEAFF
v_call: TRBV10-3; d_call: NA; j_call: TRBJ2-4; cdr3_aa: CAISEGKNIQYF
v_call: TRBV9; d_call: NA; j_call: TRBJ1-1; cdr3_aa: CASSGLGLPHTEAFF
v_call: TRBV7-3; d_call: NA; j_call: TRBJ1-1; cdr3_aa: CASSPRRLAGNTEAFF
v_call: TRBV6-6; d_call: NA; j_call: TRBJ2-3; cdr3_aa: CASSYGRSSTDTQYF
v_call: TRBV11-2; d_call: TRBD2; j_call: TRBJ2-7; cdr3_aa: CASSRGLERGEQYF
v_call: TRBV15; d_call: NA; j_call: TRBJ1-6; cdr3_aa: CATSRDSDSPLHF
v_call: TRBV4-1; d_call: TRBD1; j_call: TRBJ2-4; cdr3_aa: CASSHGTARPLAKNIQYF
v_call: TRBV5-1; d_call: NA; j_call: TRBJ2-3; cdr3_aa: CASSLGGSNFGTQYF
v_call: TRBV29-1; d_call: NA; j_call: TRBJ1-1; cdr3_aa: CSVGGRGSPTEAFF
v_call: TRBV19; d_call: NA; j_call: TRBJ1-6; cdr3_aa: CASAGSGQSPLHF
v_call: TRBV19; d_call: NA; j_call: TRBJ1-5; cdr3_aa: CASSIGAASNQPQHF
v_call: TRBV2; d_call: NA; j_call: TRBJ2-1; cdr3_aa: CATVGTLVSNEQFF